The 10 T cell receptor beta chains given below trace back to one sample, sequenced in a study of glioma-infiltrating T cells. The iRepertoire nested amplicon-rescue multiplex PCR amplified TCR alpha and beta CDR3s from RNA. TCRdb called the multiplex PCR reads again in MiXCR, with one record for every CDR3 protein. The repertoire includes more than 350,000 distinct CDR3 sequences, roughly two fifths of them detected once, and around 11% sits in the top ten. The sequenced sample consisted of glioma tissue, nonneoplastic brain tissue, or PBMCs (not recorded which). The receptors come from a human donor with low-grade glioma or glioblastoma, undergoing nonglioma brain surgery, or in good health (not recorded which).

This clonotype was observed at least ten times. The CDR3 DNA reads TGTGCCAGCAGTTACTTTAGGATTCCTAGCAATCAGCCCCAGCATTTT. Translation gives CASSYFRIPSNQPQHF. V and J are TRBV6-2 or TRBV6-3 and TRBJ1-5; D ambiguous. Germline V gene data show CDR1 as MNHEY and CDR2 as SVGEGT. V lost 1 base to trimming and J lost 0 bases, with 10 bases between them. CDR3 length equals 16 residues.

Points on this clonotype: One base away lies a much larger clone, so this may be a sequencing read error. CDR3: CSAPDNTGELFF. The CDR3 nucleotides read TGCAGTGCTCCTGATAACACCGGGGAGCTGTTTTTT. The J gene is TRBJ2-2, the V gene TRBV20-1, with D unresolved. The length of the CDR3 is 12 residues. The V gene lost 5 bases and the J gene lost 2 bases, with 6 bases spanning the gap. Germline V gene sequence: CDR1 DFQATT, CDR2 SNEGSKA (reference sequence).

This clonotype came up many times. V usage is TRBV28 and J usage is TRBJ2-7; 10 bases map to TRBD1. Germline V CDR1 and CDR2: MDHEN, SYDVKM. Trimming cost V 6 bases and J 3 bases; bases outside gene matches: 11. CDR3 length: 16 residues. In nucleotides, the CDR3 is TGTGCCAGCAGGACCCAAACGGGACAGGGGCTCTACGAGCAGTACTTC. As protein: CASRTQTGQGLYEQYF.

Comments on this clonotype: A much larger clone lies a single base off, so this may be a read error. The chain combines TRBV6-5 with TRBJ1-2, with D tentatively TRBD1 (6 bases). The V gene's germline CDR1 is MNHEY and CDR2 SVGAGI. The CDR3 runs to 13 residues. The DNA of the CDR3 is TGTGCCACCAGTTACCATCGGACAGTTGGCTACACCTTC. Translation gives CATSYHRTVGYTF.

The J gene is TRBJ2-1, the V gene TRBV9, with D tentatively TRBD2 (5 bases). This CDR3 contains 14 residues. Trimming pared 0 bases from V and 4 bases from J, leaving 8 bases between. Looked up from germline, CDR1 is SGDLS and CDR2 is YYNGEE. The CDR3 here is CASSVATGYNEQFF. In nucleotides, the CDR3 is TGTGCCAGCAGCGTAGCAACGGGGTACAATGAGCAGTTCTTC.

With respect to this clonotype: The CDR3 end shows no conserved phenylalanine or tryptophan, and so a read error is likely. The limits of the CDR3 on the DNA are not certain, so only TCRdb's listed CDR3 is given. The CDR3: CASSFRILNTEAFL. The chain employs TRBV27 and TRBJ1-1. In germline, CDR1 is MNHEY, CDR2 SMNVEV (reference sequence). 14 amino acids form the CDR3, both terminal residues included.

This chain joins TRBV20-1 and TRBJ2-1; possibly TRBD2 for D (6 bases). This CDR3 region has 15 residues. CDR1 and CDR2 from the germline V gene are DFQATT and SNEGSKA (reference sequence). The ends were cut back, 3 bases at V and 0 bases at J, with 12 bases in the middle. The CDR3 protein is CSARRDPSSYNEQFF. In nucleotides, the CDR3 is TGCAGTGCTAGGCGGGACCCTTCCTCCTACAATGAGCAGTTCTTC.

The rearrangement links TRBV7-6 to TRBJ2-3; the D gene is possibly TRBD2 (6 bases). The CDR3 contains 14 residues. The ends were cut back, 1 base at V and 6 bases at J, with 11 bases in the middle. Per germline, CDR1 SGHVS and CDR2 FNYEAQ. The CDR3 nucleotides read TGTGCCAGCAGCTTAGTGGACTACCCCGATACGCAGTATTTT. Amino acid sequence: CASSLVDYPDTQYF.

This clonotype has just a few counts. This sequence joins TRBV2 and TRBJ2-3, with D uncertain. Germline V lookup: CDR1 SNHLY, CDR2 FYNNEI. Trimming cost V 4 bases and J 1 base, with 12 bases left between them. The CDR3 extends over 15 amino acids. The CDR3 bases are TGTGCCAGCAGTGTAACCTCAAGGGGCACAGATACGCAGTATTTT. Translation: CASSVTSRGTDTQYF.

The rearrangement joins TRBV28 to TRBJ2-1; D may be TRBD1 (5 bases). V gave up 7 bases and J gave up 7 bases, with 26 bases separating them. CDR3 length: 17 amino acids. Germline CDR1 reads MDHEN; CDR2 reads SYDVKM. This CDR3 is CASNPQGWRRILNEQFF. CDR3 nucleotide sequence: TGTGCCAGCAACCCCCAGGGATGGCGCCGAATCTTGAATGAGCAGTTCTTC. Full variable domain (missing parts from reference TRBV28 and TRBJ2-1): DVKVTQSSRYLVKRTGEKVFLECVQDMDHENMFWYRQDPGLGLRLIYFSYDVKMKEKGDIPEGYSVSREKKERFSLILESASTNQTSMYLCASNPQGWRRILNEQFFGPGTRLTVL.